The following is a T cell receptor beta chain sequence with its context. This sample is part of a study of shared clonotypes between healthy human individuals. CDR3 length: 17 residues. V lost 1 base and J lost 4, with 14 bases in between. The germline V gene has CDR1 SEHNR and CDR2 FQNEAQ (reference sequence). Clones were read by immunoSEQ multiplex PCR, and TCRdb kept only the in-frame ones, dropping some. Here the sample spans about 1.5 million clones, around 97% being singletons. V usage is TRBV7-9 and J usage is TRBJ2-6; D might be TRBD1 (6 bases). The source material was naive CD4+ T cells sorted from blood. Stated subset: CD45RA+ positively selected. The sequence was obtained from a man aged 30 to 39 in good health. The CDR3 DNA reads as TGTGCCAGCAGCTTAGTGGATGGACAGCTGGGGGCCAACGTCCTGACTTTC. Encoded protein: CASSLVDGQLGANVLTF. Full variable domain (remainder filled in from reference TRBV7-9 and TRBJ2-6): DTGVSQNPRHKITKRGQNVTFRCDPISEHNRLYWYRQTLGQGPEFLTYFQNEAQLEKSRLLSDRFSAERPKGSFSTLEIQRTEQGDSAMYLCASSLVDGQLGANVLTFGAGSRLTVL.